The clone carrying this T cell receptor beta chain was seen a few times. Its target is not known. This entry is derived from a study of T cell responses to AZD1222 COVID-19 vaccine. Germline assignment: CDR1 MNHEY and CDR2 SMNVEV (reference sequence). CDR3 size: 16 residues. V was trimmed by 0 bases and J by 8 bases, leaving 17 bases between them. Some clones are missing from TCRdb's copy, which holds only in-frame ones; the method was immunoSEQ multiplex PCR. The table records 140,000 to 150,000 clones, approximately 90% of them present only once. Study-wide points: The study identified only a handful of AZD1222 recipients as seropositive at baseline. Vaccine-related CD4 TCRs covered spike, predominating at 160-218 and 743-854.

The sample consisted of peripheral blood, taken 28 days after the second AZD1222 dose. The receptor was derived from an adult who received the AZD1222 COVID-19 vaccine. The V and J genes are TRBV27 and TRBJ1-5, with TRBD1 as a possible D gene (6 bases). CDR3 residues: CASSLSQGHLKEPQHF. CDR3 sequence (DNA): TGTGCCAGCAGTTTATCGCAGGGGCACTTAAAGGAGCCCCAGCATTTT.